Listed below are T cell receptor beta chains from one sample, sequenced in a study of post-analysis software for immune sequencing data. TCRdb independently ran MiXCR on the PCR reads; one entry per CDR3 protein. The table records hundreds of thousands of distinct CDR3 sequences, 55% to 60% of them present only once. Sequenced sample: blood. These receptor sequences come from a girl aged 2-10 years with multiple sclerosis. CDR3s include the opening cysteine and the closing phenylalanine or tryptophan. A D gene is named only where the DNA matches it firmly. Expanded clones get a size class; other rows say once, few or many, or leave the size out.

CDR3 protein: CSAVVGYEQYF
CDR3 DNA: TGCAGCGCTGTGGTAGGATACGAGCAGTACTTC
CDR3 length: 11
D gene: -
V gene: TRBV29-1
clone size: few
J gene: TRBJ2-7

CDR3 protein: CASSIGDNEAFF
CDR3 DNA: TGTGCCAGCAGCATCGGAGACAATGAAGCTTTCTTT
CDR3 length: 12
D gene: -
V gene: TRBV9
clone size: -
J gene: TRBJ1-1

CDR3 protein: CASSLAHQGTDTQYF
CDR3 DNA: TGTGCCAGCAGCCTAGCCCACCAGGGAACAGATACGCAGTATTTT
CDR3 length: 15
D gene: -
V gene: TRBV11-2
clone size: few
J gene: TRBJ2-3

CDR3 protein: CASSQDVVGRESYNEQFF
CDR3 DNA: TGTGCCAGCAGCCAAGACGTGGTTGGGCGGGAGTCCTACAATGAGCAGTTCTTC
CDR3 length: 18
D gene: TRBD2
V gene: TRBV4-2
clone size: few
J gene: TRBJ2-1

CDR3 protein: CATSRDSGLAVDNEQFF
CDR3 DNA: TGTGCCACCAGCAGAGATAGTGGGCTAGCGGTAGACAATGAGCAGTTCTTC
CDR3 length: 17
D gene: TRBD2
V gene: TRBV15
clone size: -
J gene: TRBJ2-1

CDR3 protein: CASSLEARGGAYEQYF
CDR3 DNA: TGTGCCAGCAGCTTAGAAGCCAGGGGGGGAGCCTACGAGCAGTACTTC
CDR3 length: 16
D gene: -
V gene: TRBV7-6
clone size: once
J gene: TRBJ2-7

CDR3 protein: CTSSSGTRGDTQYF
CDR3 DNA: TGTACCAGCAGCTCCGGGACTAGGGGTGATACGCAGTATTTT
CDR3 length: 14
D gene: TRBD2
V gene: TRBV3-1
clone size: -
J gene: TRBJ2-3

CDR3 protein: CASSLGPGQAVKNTEAFF
CDR3 DNA: TGTGCCAGCAGCTTAGGTCCCGGCCAGGCAGTAAAGAACACTGAAGCTTTCTTT
CDR3 length: 18
D gene: -
V gene: TRBV7-2
clone size: -
J gene: TRBJ1-1

CDR3 protein: CASSSLAVQETQYF
CDR3 DNA: TGTGCCAGCAGTTCTCTGGCAGTTCAAGAGACCCAGTACTTC
CDR3 length: 14
D gene: -
V gene: TRBV6-5
clone size: few
J gene: TRBJ2-5

CDR3 protein: CVSSEGTSGYEQYF
CDR3 DNA: TGTGTCAGCAGTGAGGGGACTAGCGGTTACGAGCAGTACTTC
CDR3 length: 14
D gene: TRBD2
V gene: TRBV6-1
clone size: -
J gene: TRBJ2-7

CDR3 protein: CASTGAGRNQPQHF
CDR3 DNA: TGTGCCAGCACGGGGGCAGGGCGCAATCAGCCCCAGCATTTT
CDR3 length: 14
D gene: -
V gene: TRBV6-5
clone size: once
J gene: TRBJ1-5

CDR3 protein: CASSFSGQGKFHWYTF
CDR3 DNA: TGTGCCAGCAGTTTTAGCGGACAGGGAAAATTCCACTGGTACACCTTC
CDR3 length: 16
D gene: TRBD1
V gene: TRBV28
clone size: few
J gene: TRBJ1-2

CDR3 protein: CASSWDSHTQYF
CDR3 DNA: TGTGCCAGCAGCTGGGACTCGCATACGCAGTATTTT
CDR3 length: 12
D gene: -
V gene: TRBV5-4
clone size: -
J gene: TRBJ2-3

CDR3 protein: CASSEQNNEQFF
CDR3 DNA: TGTGCCAGCAGCGAGCAAAACAATGAGCAGTTCTTC
CDR3 length: 12
D gene: -
V gene: TRBV6-6
clone size: few
J gene: TRBJ2-1

CDR3 protein: CSATRSSYEQYF
CDR3 DNA: TGCAGTGCTACACGGAGCTCCTACGAGCAGTACTTC
CDR3 length: 12
D gene: -
V gene: TRBV20-1
clone size: few
J gene: TRBJ2-7

CDR3 protein: CASSYAQRETQYF
CDR3 DNA: TGCGCCAGCAGCTACGCTCAGCGTGAGACCCAGTACTTC
CDR3 length: 13
D gene: -
V gene: TRBV5-1
clone size: -
J gene: TRBJ2-5

CDR3 protein: CSASATPPGQVMGKETQYF
CDR3 DNA: TGCAGTGCTAGTGCAACCCCTCCGGGACAGGTCATGGGTAAAGAGACCCAGTACTTC
CDR3 length: 19
D gene: TRBD1
V gene: TRBV20-1
clone size: -
J gene: TRBJ2-5

CDR3 protein: CASSQGTSGSDEQFF
CDR3 DNA: TGTGCCAGCAGTCAAGGGACTAGCGGGAGCGATGAGCAGTTCTTC
CDR3 length: 15
D gene: TRBD2
V gene: TRBV6-2/TRBV6-3
clone size: -
J gene: TRBJ2-1

CDR3 protein: CASSLKAGDNYGYTF
CDR3 DNA: TGTGCCAGCAGTTTAAAGGCGGGGGATAACTATGGCTACACCTTC
CDR3 length: 15
D gene: -
V gene: TRBV27
clone size: -
J gene: TRBJ1-2

CDR3 protein: CASSLGGMGIQYTEAFF
CDR3 DNA: TGTGCCAGCAGCTTAGGGGGGATGGGGATTCAGTACACTGAAGCTTTCTTT
CDR3 length: 17
D gene: -
V gene: TRBV13
clone size: few
J gene: TRBJ1-1

CDR3 protein: CASSSTSGRAHEQFF
CDR3 DNA: TGTGCCAGCAGTTCTACTAGCGGGAGGGCCCATGAGCAGTTCTTC
CDR3 length: 15
D gene: TRBD2
V gene: TRBV27
clone size: -
J gene: TRBJ2-1

CDR3 protein: CASSPDPGDTEAFF
CDR3 DNA: TGTGCCAGCAGTCCGGACCCGGGGGACACTGAAGCTTTCTTT
CDR3 length: 14
D gene: -
V gene: TRBV12-3/TRBV12-4
clone size: -
J gene: TRBJ1-1

CDR3 protein: CASSAGEGRVDTQYF
CDR3 DNA: TGCGCCAGCAGCGCAGGCGAGGGACGTGTGGATACGCAGTATTTT
CDR3 length: 15
D gene: -
V gene: TRBV4-1
clone size: -
J gene: TRBJ2-3

CDR3 protein: CASSFNGNSDYGYTF
CDR3 DNA: TGTGCCAGCAGCTTTAACGGGAATTCCGACTATGGCTACACCTTC
CDR3 length: 15
D gene: -
V gene: TRBV11-2
clone size: few
J gene: TRBJ1-2

CDR3 protein: CASSDDTGGPYNEQFF
CDR3 DNA: TGCGCCAGCAGTGACGATACAGGGGGACCCTACAATGAGCAGTTCTTC
CDR3 length: 16
D gene: TRBD1
V gene: TRBV10-2
clone size: -
J gene: TRBJ2-1

CDR3 protein: CSVYRHADSGANVLTF
CDR3 DNA: TGCAGCGTTTATCGGCACGCCGACTCTGGGGCCAACGTCCTGACTTTC
CDR3 length: 16
D gene: -
V gene: TRBV29-1
clone size: -
J gene: TRBJ2-6

CDR3 protein: CASSLGPRQGYTF
CDR3 DNA: TGTGCCAGCAGCTTAGGGCCCAGGCAGGGCTACACCTTC
CDR3 length: 13
D gene: -
V gene: TRBV7-2
clone size: -
J gene: TRBJ1-2

CDR3 protein: CSASYRGSYNEQFF
CDR3 DNA: TGCAGCGCCTCATACAGGGGCTCCTACAATGAGCAGTTCTTC
CDR3 length: 14
D gene: TRBD1
V gene: TRBV29-1
clone size: -
J gene: TRBJ2-1

CDR3 protein: CASRYLDGNTEAFF
CDR3 DNA: TGCGCCAGCAGGTACCTGGACGGGAACACTGAAGCTTTTTTT
CDR3 length: 14
D gene: -
V gene: TRBV4-1
clone size: -
J gene: TRBJ1-1

CDR3 protein: CASSQEPRPEAGYTF
CDR3 DNA: TGCGCCAGCAGCCAAGAACCCCGGCCGGAAGCGGGCTACACCTTC
CDR3 length: 15
D gene: -
V gene: TRBV4-1
clone size: few
J gene: TRBJ1-2

CDR3 protein: CRARSRAGELFF
CDR3 DNA: TGCAGGGCTAGATCCCGCGCCGGGGAGCTGTTTTTT
CDR3 length: 12
D gene: -
V gene: TRBV20-1
clone size: -
J gene: TRBJ2-2

CDR3 protein: CASSLGIGTGANTQYF
CDR3 DNA: TGTGCCAGCAGCTTAGGAATTGGGACAGGGGCGAATACGCAGTATTTT
CDR3 length: 16
D gene: TRBD1
V gene: TRBV7-9
clone size: -
J gene: TRBJ2-3

CDR3 protein: CAITEQGRAITEAFF
CDR3 DNA: TGTGCCATCACAGAGCAGGGGAGGGCGATCACTGAAGCTTTCTTT
CDR3 length: 15
D gene: -
V gene: TRBV10-3
clone size: -
J gene: TRBJ1-1

CDR3 protein: CASSPRGGRTYEQYF
CDR3 DNA: TGTGCCAGCAGCCCTAGAGGAGGGAGGACCTACGAGCAGTACTTC
CDR3 length: 15
D gene: -
V gene: TRBV9
clone size: -
J gene: TRBJ2-7

CDR3 protein: CSAWRETQYF
CDR3 DNA: TGCAGTGCTTGGAGGGAGACCCAGTACTTC
CDR3 length: 10
D gene: -
V gene: TRBV20-1
clone size: -
J gene: TRBJ2-5

CDR3 protein: CASILGGGADTQYF
CDR3 DNA: TGTGCCAGCATCCTAGGTGGGGGCGCAGATACGCAGTATTTT
CDR3 length: 14
D gene: -
V gene: TRBV2
clone size: -
J gene: TRBJ2-3

CDR3 protein: CASSSGQGAYEQYF
CDR3 DNA: TGTGCCAGCAGTTCGGGACAGGGGGCCTACGAGCAGTACTTC
CDR3 length: 14
D gene: TRBD1
V gene: TRBV5-1
clone size: many
J gene: TRBJ2-7

CDR3 protein: CSVYRGRLLNTEAFF
CDR3 DNA: TGCAGCGTCTACAGGGGACGGTTATTGAACACTGAAGCTTTCTTT
CDR3 length: 15
D gene: TRBD1
V gene: TRBV29-1
clone size: -
J gene: TRBJ1-1

CDR3 protein: CASSLQGALGEQYF
CDR3 DNA: TGCGCCAGCAGCCTACAGGGGGCCCTTGGCGAGCAGTACTTC
CDR3 length: 14
D gene: TRBD1
V gene: TRBV4-1
clone size: -
J gene: TRBJ2-7

CDR3 protein: CSAGLGTDYEQYF
CDR3 DNA: TGCAGCGCGGGCCTCGGGACAGACTACGAGCAGTACTTC
CDR3 length: 13
D gene: TRBD1
V gene: TRBV29-1
clone size: -
J gene: TRBJ2-7

CDR3 protein: CASSLGQNTDTQYF
CDR3 DNA: TGTGCCAGCAGTTTAGGACAGAACACAGATACGCAGTATTTT
CDR3 length: 14
D gene: -
V gene: TRBV6-6
clone size: -
J gene: TRBJ2-3

CDR3 protein: CAISKSGKSYEQYF
CDR3 DNA: TGTGCCATCAGCAAAAGCGGGAAGTCCTACGAGCAGTACTTC
CDR3 length: 14
D gene: TRBD2
V gene: TRBV10-3
clone size: -
J gene: TRBJ2-7

CDR3 protein: CASSQRQGSEQYF
CDR3 DNA: TGTGCCAGCAGCCAAAGACAAGGCTCCGAGCAGTACTTC
CDR3 length: 13
D gene: -
V gene: TRBV12-3/TRBV12-4
clone size: few
J gene: TRBJ2-7

CDR3 protein: CSVEWVGGFQETQYF
CDR3 DNA: TGCAGCGTTGAATGGGTGGGGGGTTTCCAAGAGACCCAGTACTTC
CDR3 length: 15
D gene: -
V gene: TRBV29-1
clone size: few
J gene: TRBJ2-5

CDR3 protein: CASSPYIENYGYTF
CDR3 DNA: TGTGCCAGCAGTCCCTATATAGAGAACTATGGCTACACCTTC
CDR3 length: 14
D gene: -
V gene: TRBV6-2/TRBV6-3
clone size: few
J gene: TRBJ1-2

CDR3 protein: CASSTLPSGGTETQYF
CDR3 DNA: TGTGCCAGCAGTACGCTTCCTAGCGGGGGGACAGAGACCCAGTACTTC
CDR3 length: 16
D gene: TRBD2
V gene: TRBV6-5
clone size: -
J gene: TRBJ2-5

CDR3 protein: CASSTRATGGEQYF
CDR3 DNA: TGTGCCAGCAGTACCAGGGCCACAGGGGGAGAGCAGTACTTC
CDR3 length: 14
D gene: TRBD1
V gene: TRBV6-2/TRBV6-3
clone size: -
J gene: TRBJ2-7

CDR3 protein: CSVEGRGASTDTQYF
CDR3 DNA: TGCAGCGTTGAGGGTCGGGGGGCGAGCACAGATACGCAGTATTTT
CDR3 length: 15
D gene: -
V gene: TRBV29-1
clone size: -
J gene: TRBJ2-3

CDR3 protein: CSAGRINEQFF
CDR3 DNA: TGCAGTGCGGGGAGGATTAATGAGCAGTTCTTC
CDR3 length: 11
D gene: -
V gene: TRBV20-1
clone size: few
J gene: TRBJ2-1

CDR3 protein: CASSFIAGDGNIQYF
CDR3 DNA: TGTGCCAGCAGTTTTATAGCGGGAGATGGGAACATTCAGTACTTC
CDR3 length: 15
D gene: TRBD2
V gene: TRBV6-5
clone size: -
J gene: TRBJ2-4

CDR3 protein: CASNGYGYTF
CDR3 DNA: TGTGCCAGCAATGGTTATGGCTACACCTTC
CDR3 length: 10
D gene: -
V gene: TRBV2
clone size: -
J gene: TRBJ1-2

CDR3 protein: CASSYLPATGLGETQYF
CDR3 DNA: TGCGCCAGCAGCTACTTACCGGCGACGGGGTTAGGGGAGACCCAGTACTTC
CDR3 length: 17
D gene: -
V gene: TRBV5-1
clone size: -
J gene: TRBJ2-5

CDR3 protein: CASSGGRTSGDLTDTQYF
CDR3 DNA: TGCGCCAGCAGTGGGGGCCGGACTAGCGGGGACCTCACAGATACGCAGTATTTT
CDR3 length: 18
D gene: TRBD2
V gene: TRBV10-2
clone size: few
J gene: TRBJ2-3

CDR3 protein: CAIQGSNQPQHF
CDR3 DNA: TGTGCCATCCAGGGTAGCAATCAGCCCCAGCATTTT
CDR3 length: 12
D gene: -
V gene: TRBV24-1
clone size: -
J gene: TRBJ1-5

CDR3 protein: CASSSSGGAWNEQFF
CDR3 DNA: TGTGCCAGCAGTTCGAGCGGGGGGGCCTGGAATGAGCAGTTCTTC
CDR3 length: 15
D gene: TRBD2
V gene: TRBV12-3/TRBV12-4
clone size: -
J gene: TRBJ2-1

CDR3 protein: CASSYRTGQGGHNEQFF
CDR3 DNA: TGTGCCAGCAGTTACCGGACAGGGCAGGGGGGACACAATGAGCAGTTCTTC
CDR3 length: 17
D gene: TRBD1
V gene: TRBV6-2/TRBV6-3
clone size: -
J gene: TRBJ2-1